This T cell receptor (beta chain) was sequenced for a study of response to subunit inactivated influenza vaccine. Comments on this clonotype: The target antigen is unknown.

Overall study results and limits: Only a handful of new T cells, the authors suggested, are recruited with each seasonal influenza vaccination.

TCRdb processed the RT-PCR reads anew with MiXCR; each CDR3 protein has one entry. The sample shows some 640,000 distinct CDR3 sequences, more than 11% of them seen only once. This receptor was taken from a middle-aged man who received an inactivated influenza vaccine. This specimen consisted of PBMCs from blood, obtained 14 days before vaccination.

CDR3 nucleotides: TGTGCCAGCAGCCTCAGGGGGCAGGGTGAAAAACTGTTTTTT. Its protein product is CASSLRGQGEKLFF. This sequence joins TRBV5-4 and TRBJ1-4; 8 bases map to TRBD1. CDR1 is SGHNT and CDR2 is YYREEE in the germline V gene (reference sequence). V lost 4 bases, J lost 7 bases, and 6 bases stayed unmatched. CDR3 length equals 14 residues.